The 26 T cell receptor beta chains listed next were all sequenced from one sample in a study of T-cell reconstitution after alpha-beta-depleted transplantation in children. As it was prepared, the TCRbeta library received unique molecular identifiers. MiXCR was run by TCRdb on the PCR reads, yielding one entry per CDR3 protein. The sample yields about 260,000 distinct CDR3 sequences, 11% seen once. Sequences were derived from peripheral blood, sampled 180 days after TCRalphabeta/CD19-depleted stem cell transplant. The receptors were sampled from a male patient aged 2-10 years who had a stem cell transplant for chronic granulomatous disease, so the T cells may come from the graft donor.

This clonotype was detected many times. This chain uses TRBV4-3 with TRBJ2-3, with 11 bases matching TRBD2. With 0 bases clipped from V and 3 bases from J, the junction kept 8 bases outside the gene matches. CDR1 and CDR2 from the germline V gene are LGHNA and YSLEER. The CDR3 has 18 residues. CDR3 residues: CASSQDTVAGGPTDTQYF. The CDR3, as DNA: TGCGCCAGCAGCCAAGATACTGTAGCGGGGGGGCCAACAGATACGCAGTATTTT.

This clonotype has a count of ten or more. The chain employs TRBV5-1 and TRBJ2-3; D ambiguous. There are 15 residues in the CDR3. Trimming pared 0 bases from V and 6 bases from J, leaving 14 bases between. Germline V gene data show CDR1 as SGHRS and CDR2 as YFSETQ. The CDR3 protein is CASSLGSRNVDTQYF. The CDR3 bases are TGCGCCAGCAGCTTGGGTTCCCGAAACGTGGATACGCAGTATTTT.

This clonotype was counted ten times or more. This chain joins TRBV20-1 and TRBJ1-6, with D unresolved. V shed 0 bases and J shed 6 bases, with 9 bases lying between them. The length of the CDR3 is 14 residues. From germline, CDR1 is DFQATT and CDR2 SNEGSKA (reference sequence). CDR3 residues: CSARDGRPNSPLHF. Here the CDR3 DNA reads TGCAGTGCTAGAGACGGCAGACCTAATTCACCCCTCCACTTT.

This clonotype was recorded at least ten times. The chain carries TRBV7-9 and TRBJ2-1; possible D gene TRBD2, 5 bases. Trimming left V 7 bases short and J 8 bases short, with 15 bases between. This CDR3 spans 13 amino acids. Looked up from germline, CDR1 is SEHNR and CDR2 is FQNEAQ (reference sequence). The CDR3 nucleotides are TGTGCCAGCATACCTACTAGAGGCGATGAGCAGTTCTTC. Its protein product is CASIPTRGDEQFF. Using reference TRBV7-9 and TRBJ2-1 for the parts outside the CDR3, the full variable domain is DTGVSQNPRHKITKRGQNVTFRCDPISEHNRLYWYRQTLGQGPEFLTYFQNEAQLEKSRLLSDRFSAERPKGSFSTLEIQRTEQGDSAMYLCASIPTRGDEQFFGPGTRLTVL.

This clonotype came up many times. The chain is built from TRBV10-3 and TRBJ2-1, with 12 bases matching TRBD2. CDR3 size: 16 residues. In germline, CDR1 is ENHRY, CDR2 SYGVKD. V was pared by 0 bases and J by 9 bases, with 6 bases of the junction left unmatched. The CDR3 here is CAISESLAGGRGEQFF. The CDR3 DNA reads TGTGCCATCAGTGAGTCCCTAGCGGGAGGGCGCGGTGAGCAGTTCTTC.

The table lists this clonotype with many counts. This rearrangement joins TRBV20-1 to TRBJ2-1; TRBD2 matches at 8 bases. With 3 bases clipped from V and 4 bases from J, the junction kept 5 bases outside the gene matches. The CDR3 totals 14 residues. Germline V gene sequence: CDR1 DFQATT, CDR2 SNEGSKA (reference sequence). CDR3 DNA: TGCAGTGCTAGCAACCGGGAGGGATACAATGAGCAGTTCTTC. Residues: CSASNREGYNEQFF.

This clonotype was picked up many times. The chain couples TRBV10-3 to TRBJ2-7; D is possibly TRBD1 (6 bases). V was cut by 3 bases and J by 5 bases, with 14 bases left in between. This CDR3 has 14 residues. CDR1 and CDR2 from the germline V gene are ENHRY and SYGVKD. CDR3 sequence: CAISDRGARNEQYF. CDR3 in DNA: TGTGCCATCAGTGACAGGGGTGCGAGGAACGAGCAGTACTTC.

This clonotype was counted ten times or more. The chain joins TRBV4-3 to TRBJ2-2, with a weak D call TRBD1 (5 bases). Trimming shortened V by 0 bases and J by 1 base, and 9 bases separated the two germline ends. Looked up from germline, CDR1 is LGHNA and CDR2 is YSLEER. This CDR3 contains 16 residues. This CDR3 is CASSQDRQGNTGELFF. The CDR3 bases are TGCGCCAGCAGCCAAGATCGGCAGGGGAACACCGGGGAGCTGTTTTTT.

This clonotype was detected many times. V usage is TRBV18 and J usage is TRBJ2-2; TRBD1 matches at 8 bases. CDR3 length: 18 residues. V shed 2 bases, J shed 1 base, and the junction held 9 bases outside the gene matches. Per germline, CDR1 KGHSH and CDR2 LQKENI. The DNA for the CDR3 is TGTGCCAGCTCACCAATCAGGACAGGGCACCAGAACACCGGGGAGCTGTTTTTT. Its translation is CASSPIRTGHQNTGELFF.

Many counts were recorded for this clonotype. This sequence joins TRBV12-3 or TRBV12-4 and TRBJ2-1, with 8 bases aligning to TRBD2. The length of the CDR3 is 15 residues. V lost 6 bases, J lost 1 base, and 5 bases stayed unmatched. DNA of the CDR3: TGTGCCAGCAGCAGACTAGCGAAGTCCTACAATGAGCAGTTCTTC. Its protein is CASSRLAKSYNEQFF.

This chain connects TRBV20-1 to TRBJ1-2; 8 bases line up with TRBD1. The J segment lost 7 bases and the V segment lost 6 bases, leaving 16 bases of the junction unmatched. Germline V CDR1 and CDR2: DFQATT, SNEGSKA (reference sequence). The CDR3 is 15 amino acids. The CDR3 sequence: CSAQAPGQALGGYTF. CDR3 nucleotide sequence: TGCAGTGCCCAGGCCCCGGGACAGGCGTTGGGTGGCTACACCTTC.

The count of this clonotype is one. Since a much larger clone is just one base distant, this may be a read error. CDR3 sequence (DNA): TGTGCCAGCAGCTTAATGAGCAGGACCGGGTATGAGCAGTTCTTC. Translating gives CASSLMSRTGYEQFF. J is TRBJ2-1 and V is TRBV7-2; D uncertain. The CDR3 has 15 residues. Germline V lookup: CDR1 SGHTA, CDR2 FQGNSA. The ends were cut back, 2 bases at V and 8 bases at J, with 16 bases in the middle.

This clonotype was detected many times. This chain connects TRBV5-6 to TRBJ2-3; possibly TRBD1 or TRBD2 for D (5 bases each). The CDR3 is 15 residues long. The V end lost 5 bases, the J end lost 6 bases, and 19 bases lay between the germline ends. CDR1 SGHDT and CDR2 YYEEEE come from the germline V gene. The CDR3 DNA is TGTGCCAGCAGGGAGTGGACACGGGGCCTTGATACGCAGTATTTT. This codes for CASREWTRGLDTQYF. The variable domain in full, completed from reference TRBV5-6 and TRBJ2-3, reads DAGVTQSPTHLIKTRGQQVTLRCSPKSGHDTVSWYQQALGQGPQFIFQYYEEEERQRGNFPDRFSGHQFPNYSSELNVNALLLGDSALYLCASREWTRGLDTQYFGPGTRLTVL.

In its sample, this clonotype was seen many times. The rearrangement links TRBV20-1 to TRBJ2-5; TRBD2 is a possible D gene (6 bases). CDR1 is DFQATT, CDR2 SNEGSKA, per germline (reference sequence). Between the trimmed V and J ends, which lost 3 bases and 4 bases, there was a span of 12 bases. This CDR3 region has 13 residues. The CDR3 nucleotides read TGCAGTGCTAGCGCCGGGAGTGGAGAGACCCAGTACTTC. This gives the protein CSASAGSGETQYF.

This clonotype was counted many times. This chain uses TRBV24-1 with TRBJ2-5, with 11 bases fitting TRBD1. The ends lost 5 bases at V and 1 base at J; junction bases unmatched: 2. Germline CDR1 KGHDR, CDR2 SFDVKD. The CDR3 loop spans 15 amino acids. Here the CDR3 reads CATSVGTGGQETQYF. The CDR3 DNA reads as TGTGCCACCAGTGTAGGGACAGGGGGCCAAGAGACCCAGTACTTC.

This clonotype was seen at least ten times. This sequence joins TRBV29-1 and TRBJ1-5; the D is unclear. CDR1 and CDR2 (germline): SQVTM, ANQGSEA. Deletions cut 4 bases from V and 5 bases from J, with 6 bases between. This CDR3 spans 11 amino acids. The CDR3: CSVGPDQPQHF. The CDR3, as DNA: TGCAGCGTTGGCCCCGATCAGCCCCAGCATTTT.

This clonotype was counted many times. The genes are TRBV20-1 and TRBJ2-1; 8 bases are shared with TRBD1. Germline values: CDR1 DFQATT, CDR2 SNEGSKA (reference sequence). The ends lost 3 bases at V and 5 bases at J; junction bases unmatched: 9. The CDR3 spans 15 residues. CDR3 DNA: TGCAGTGCTAGTCCAGGGGGCCTGATCGACAATGAGCAGTTCTTC. This sequence encodes CSASPGGLIDNEQFF.

This clonotype was counted many times. This chain connects TRBV4-1 to TRBJ2-3; D uncertain. The CDR3 contains 15 residues. Germline lookup yields CDR1 MGHRA and CDR2 YSYEKL. V lost 0 bases and J 0 bases, leaving 7 bases between the germline ends. The CDR3 sequence: CASSQDGPSTDTQYF. CDR3 nucleotide sequence: TGCGCCAGCAGCCAAGATGGCCCAAGCACAGATACGCAGTATTTT.

This clonotype occurred many times. This chain links TRBV7-2 with TRBJ2-2; D is unclear. V was cut by 6 bases and J by 6 bases, with 8 bases left in between. CDR1 SGHTA and CDR2 FQGNSA come from the germline V gene. The CDR3 spans 12 residues. The CDR3 sequence is CASSPGSGELFF. Written as DNA, the CDR3 is TGTGCCAGCAGTCCTGGCTCCGGGGAGCTGTTTTTT.

This clonotype turned up a few times. The rearrangement links TRBV4-2 to TRBJ2-1, with TRBD2 identical over 11 bases. CDR3 length: 15 residues. V was pared by 2 bases and J by 7 bases, with 4 bases of the junction left unmatched. Per the germline V gene, CDR1 is LGHNA and CDR2 is YNFKEQ. The CDR3 DNA sequence: TGTGCCAGCAGCCAACCTACTAGCGGGAGAAATGAGCAGTTCTTC. Translation: CASSQPTSGRNEQFF.

This clonotype showed up many times. The genes are TRBV21-1 and TRBJ2-5; the table's D gene call, TRBD1, was not cross checked with the DNA. TRBV21-1 is a documented pseudogene. The length of the CDR3 is 14 residues. The CDR3 loop is CASSKQGGRETQYF. The CDR3 DNA follows: TGTGCCAGCAGCAAGCAAGGGGGCAGAGAGACCCAGTACTTC.

The table lists this clonotype with many counts. The chain combines TRBV12-3 or TRBV12-4 with TRBJ2-7; D is perhaps TRBD1 (6 bases). This CDR3 is 16 amino acids long. V gave up 3 bases and J gave up 2 bases, with 17 bases separating them. The CDR3 region is CASSFPDRRGAYEQYF. CDR3 coding DNA: TGTGCCAGCAGTTTCCCCGACCGCAGGGGTGCCTACGAGCAGTACTTC.

The sample holds many counts of this clonotype. The CDR3, as DNA: TGTGCCAGCAGACCCACTGACTGGTCCTACAATGAGCAGTTCTTC. Protein sequence: CASRPTDWSYNEQFF. V and J are TRBV28 and TRBJ2-1, with no clear D. V lost 6 bases to trimming and J lost 1 base, with 13 bases between them. CDR3 size: 15 residues. Per the germline V gene, CDR1 is MDHEN and CDR2 is SYDVKM.

This clonotype was detected many times. This sequence joins TRBV25-1 and TRBJ1-1; perhaps TRBD1 as D (5 bases). The CDR3 extends over 16 amino acids. V was clipped by 1 base and J by 1 base, with 13 bases between them. CDR1 is MGHDK, CDR2 SYGVNS, per germline. This CDR3 is CASSEWGNLKNTEAFF. The CDR3 DNA reads as TGTGCCAGCAGTGAATGGGGGAACCTCAAGAACACTGAAGCTTTCTTT.

The V gene is TRBV5-8, the J gene TRBJ2-5; unclear D gene. The CDR3 extends over 13 amino acids. In germline, CDR1 is SGHTS, CDR2 YDEGEE. With 1 base removed from V and 4 bases from J, the gap between germline ends came to 8 bases. CDR3 region: CASSLLGPETQYF. As DNA, the CDR3 is TGTGCCAGCAGCTTGTTGGGTCCAGAGACCCAGTACTTC.

With respect to this clonotype: Just one base apart from a much larger clone, this may be a read error. The chain has TRBV28 and TRBJ2-3; TRBD1 is a possible D gene (6 bases). From germline, CDR1 is MDHEN and CDR2 SYDVKM. The CDR3 length is 13 residues. V lost 10 bases, J lost 2 bases, and 13 bases lay in between. The CDR3 loop is CATGHPDTDTQYF. The CDR3, as DNA: TGTGCCACGGGACACCCCGACACAGATACGCAGTATTTT.